This paragraph reports one T cell receptor beta chain. These data come from a study of OX40 agonist ivuxolimab in advanced cancers. Libraries were prepared by immunoSEQ multiplex PCR; TCRdb keeps only in-frame clonotypes and omits some of them. Here the sample spans just under 55,000 clones, 70% to 80% being singletons. The V and J ends lost 5 bases and 0 bases respectively, with 13 bases between them. Germline-derived CDR1 and CDR2 are MDHEN and SYDVKM. The CDR3 runs to 15 residues. The rearrangement links TRBV28 to TRBJ1-1; D might be TRBD1 (6 bases). The TCR was taken from an adult with an advanced solid tumor such as melanoma, head and neck, liver or kidney cancer. This specimen consisted of CD4+ or CD8+ T cells sorted from blood, obtained in a trial of the OX40 agonist ivuxolimab. CDR3 sequence: CASSPLNRVNTEAFF. The DNA for the CDR3 is TGTGCCAGCAGTCCACTTAACAGGGTGAACACTGAAGCTTTCTTT.